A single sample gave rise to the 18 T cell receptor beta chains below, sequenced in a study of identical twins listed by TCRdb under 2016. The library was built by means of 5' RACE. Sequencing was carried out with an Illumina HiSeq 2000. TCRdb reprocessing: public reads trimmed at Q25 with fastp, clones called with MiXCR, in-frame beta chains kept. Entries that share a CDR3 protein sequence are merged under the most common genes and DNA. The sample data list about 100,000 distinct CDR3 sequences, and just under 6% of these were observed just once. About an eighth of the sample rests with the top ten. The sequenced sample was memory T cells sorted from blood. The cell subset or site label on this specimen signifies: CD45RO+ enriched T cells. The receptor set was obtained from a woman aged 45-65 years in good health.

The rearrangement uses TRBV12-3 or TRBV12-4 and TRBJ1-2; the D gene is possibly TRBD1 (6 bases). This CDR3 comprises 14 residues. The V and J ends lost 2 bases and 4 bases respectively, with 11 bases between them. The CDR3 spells CASSLQGMGYGYTF. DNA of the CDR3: TGTGCCAGCAGTTTACAGGGGATGGGCTATGGCTACACCTTC.

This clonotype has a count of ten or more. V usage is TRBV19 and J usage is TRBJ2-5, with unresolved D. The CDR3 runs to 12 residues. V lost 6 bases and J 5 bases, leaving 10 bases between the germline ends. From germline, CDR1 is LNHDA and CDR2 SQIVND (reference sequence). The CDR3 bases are TGTGCCAGTAGGGGCTTTAGGGAGACCCAGTACTTC. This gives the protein CASRGFRETQYF. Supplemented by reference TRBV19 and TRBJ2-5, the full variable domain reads DGGITQSPKYLFRKEGQNVTLSCEQNLNHDAMYWYRQDPGQGLRLIYYSQIVNDFQKGDIAEGYSVSREKKESFPLTVTSAQKNPTAFYLCASRGFRETQYFGPGTRLLVL.

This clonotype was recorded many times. The CDR3 nucleotides read TGTGCCAGCAGCCCCAGCGGTAGGGAGAACATTCAGTACTTC. This gives the protein CASSPSGRENIQYF. The chain has TRBV3-1 and TRBJ2-4, with D possibly being TRBD2 (5 bases). Germline CDR1 and CDR2: LGHDT and YNNKEL (reference sequence). There are 14 residues in the CDR3. Trimming removed 4 bases at V and 7 bases at J, with 14 bases between.

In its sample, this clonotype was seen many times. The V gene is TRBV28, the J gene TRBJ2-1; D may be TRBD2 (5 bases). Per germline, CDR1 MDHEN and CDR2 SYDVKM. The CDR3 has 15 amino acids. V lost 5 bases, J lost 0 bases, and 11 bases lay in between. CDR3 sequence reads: CASSPSSGSYNEQFF. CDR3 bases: TGTGCCAGCAGTCCCTCAAGCGGCTCCTACAATGAGCAGTTCTTC.

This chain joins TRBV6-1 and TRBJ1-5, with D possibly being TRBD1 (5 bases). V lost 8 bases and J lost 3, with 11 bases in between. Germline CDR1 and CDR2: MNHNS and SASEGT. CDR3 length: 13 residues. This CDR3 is CASHPGPNQPQHF. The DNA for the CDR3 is TGTGCCAGCCACCCGGGGCCCAATCAGCCCCAGCATTTT.

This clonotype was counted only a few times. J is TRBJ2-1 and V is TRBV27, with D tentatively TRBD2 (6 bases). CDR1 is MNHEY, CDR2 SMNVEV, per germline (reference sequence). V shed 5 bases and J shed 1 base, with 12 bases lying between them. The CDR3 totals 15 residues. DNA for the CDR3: TGTGCCAGCAGTCCCCGGGACTTTTCCTACAATGAGCAGTTCTTC. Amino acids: CASSPRDFSYNEQFF.

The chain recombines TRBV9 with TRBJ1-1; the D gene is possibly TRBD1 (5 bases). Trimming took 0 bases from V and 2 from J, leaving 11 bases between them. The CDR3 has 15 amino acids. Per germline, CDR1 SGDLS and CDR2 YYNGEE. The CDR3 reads CASSVGGGLNTEAFF. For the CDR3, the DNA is TGTGCCAGCAGCGTAGGCGGGGGTCTTAACACTGAAGCTTTCTTT.

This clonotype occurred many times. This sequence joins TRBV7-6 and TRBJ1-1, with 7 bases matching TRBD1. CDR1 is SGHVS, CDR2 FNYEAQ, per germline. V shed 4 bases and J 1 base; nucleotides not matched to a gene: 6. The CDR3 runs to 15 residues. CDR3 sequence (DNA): TGTGCCAGCAGCTCGCCGGGACAGAGGAACACTGAAGCTTTCTTT. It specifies CASSSPGQRNTEAFF.

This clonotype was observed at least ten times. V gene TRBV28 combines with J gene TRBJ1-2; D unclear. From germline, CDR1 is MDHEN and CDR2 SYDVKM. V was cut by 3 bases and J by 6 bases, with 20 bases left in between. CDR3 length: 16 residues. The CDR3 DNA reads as TGTGCCAGCAGTTTGGGCCTCAGTGGGCGACAAAATGGCTACACCTTC. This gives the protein CASSLGLSGRQNGYTF.

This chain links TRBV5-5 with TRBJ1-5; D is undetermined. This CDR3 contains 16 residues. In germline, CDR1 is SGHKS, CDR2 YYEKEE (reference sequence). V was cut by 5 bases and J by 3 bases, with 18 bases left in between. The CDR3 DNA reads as TGTGCCAGCAGGCGACGGCTCAAGGGAGTCAATCAGCCCCAGCATTTT. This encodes CASRRRLKGVNQPQHF.

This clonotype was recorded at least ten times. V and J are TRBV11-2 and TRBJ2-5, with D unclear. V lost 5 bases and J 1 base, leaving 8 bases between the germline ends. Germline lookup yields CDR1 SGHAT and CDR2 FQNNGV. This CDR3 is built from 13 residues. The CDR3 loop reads CASSPLAQETQYF. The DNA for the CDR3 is TGTGCCAGCAGCCCCCTGGCCCAAGAGACCCAGTACTTC.

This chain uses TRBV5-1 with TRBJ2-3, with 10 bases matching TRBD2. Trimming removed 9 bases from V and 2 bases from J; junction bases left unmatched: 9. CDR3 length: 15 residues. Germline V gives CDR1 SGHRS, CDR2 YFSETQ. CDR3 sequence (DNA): TGCGCCACCTCCCTAGCGGGAGTGGCCACAGATACGCAGTATTTT. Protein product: CATSLAGVATDTQYF.

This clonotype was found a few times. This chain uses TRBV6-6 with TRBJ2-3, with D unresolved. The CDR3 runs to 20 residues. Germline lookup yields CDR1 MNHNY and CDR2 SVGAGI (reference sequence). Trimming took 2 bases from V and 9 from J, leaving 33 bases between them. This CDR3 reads CASSYNTKGNTSAPLFTQYF. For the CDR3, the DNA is TGTGCCAGCAGTTACAACACGAAAGGGAATACCTCCGCTCCCCTTTTCACGCAGTATTTT.

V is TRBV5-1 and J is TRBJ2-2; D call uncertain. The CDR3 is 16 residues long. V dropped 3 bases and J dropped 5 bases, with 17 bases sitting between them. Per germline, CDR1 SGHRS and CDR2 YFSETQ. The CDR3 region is CASSYWNRADTGELFF. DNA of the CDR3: TGCGCCAGCAGCTACTGGAATAGGGCCGATACCGGGGAGCTGTTTTTT.

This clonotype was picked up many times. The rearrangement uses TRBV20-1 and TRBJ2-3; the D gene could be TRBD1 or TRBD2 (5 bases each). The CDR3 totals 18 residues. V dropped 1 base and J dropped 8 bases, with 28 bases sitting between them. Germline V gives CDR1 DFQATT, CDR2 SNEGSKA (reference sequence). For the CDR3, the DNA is TGCAGTGCTAGAGCTGGGCTCCGGGACCCTCACCTTGCACTTACGCAGTATTTT. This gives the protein CSARAGLRDPHLALTQYF.

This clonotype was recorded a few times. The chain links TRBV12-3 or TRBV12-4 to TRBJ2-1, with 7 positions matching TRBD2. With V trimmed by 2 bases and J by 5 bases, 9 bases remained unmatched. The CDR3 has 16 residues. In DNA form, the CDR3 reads TGTGCCAGCAGTTTATGGTCGGGAGGCCTTCACAATGAGCAGTTCTTC. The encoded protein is CASSLWSGGLHNEQFF.

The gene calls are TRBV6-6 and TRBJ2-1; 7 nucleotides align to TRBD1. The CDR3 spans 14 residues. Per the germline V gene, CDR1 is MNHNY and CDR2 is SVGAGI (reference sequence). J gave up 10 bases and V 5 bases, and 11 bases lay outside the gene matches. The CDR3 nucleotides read TGTGCCAGCAGTCCCCCGCGACAGGGCCAAGAGCAGTTCTTC. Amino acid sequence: CASSPPRQGQEQFF.

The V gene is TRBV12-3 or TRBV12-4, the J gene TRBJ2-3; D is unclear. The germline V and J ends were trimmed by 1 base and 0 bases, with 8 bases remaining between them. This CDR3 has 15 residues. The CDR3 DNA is TGTGCCAGCAGTTTAGGCAGGCATAGCACAGATACGCAGTATTTT. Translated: CASSLGRHSTDTQYF.